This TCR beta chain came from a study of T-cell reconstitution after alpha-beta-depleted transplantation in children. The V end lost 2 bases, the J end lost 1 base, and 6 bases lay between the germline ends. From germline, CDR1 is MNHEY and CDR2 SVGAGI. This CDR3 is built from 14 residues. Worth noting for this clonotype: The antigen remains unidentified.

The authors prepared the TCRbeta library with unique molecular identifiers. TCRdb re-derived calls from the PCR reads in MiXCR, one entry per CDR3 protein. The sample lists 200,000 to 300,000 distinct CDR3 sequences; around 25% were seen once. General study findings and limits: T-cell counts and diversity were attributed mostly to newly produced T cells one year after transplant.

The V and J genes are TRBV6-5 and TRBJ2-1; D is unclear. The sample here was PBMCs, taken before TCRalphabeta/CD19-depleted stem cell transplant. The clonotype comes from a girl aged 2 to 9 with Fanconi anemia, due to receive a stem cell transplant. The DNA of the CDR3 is TGTGCCAGCAGTTACGCTGGGTCCTACAATGAGCAGTTCTTC. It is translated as CASSYAGSYNEQFF.